The 27 T cell receptor beta chains presented below share a single source sample, sequenced in a study of beta chain features in type 1 diabetes. Every isolated RNA sample was fully reverse transcribed, so sequencing captured expressed TCRB transcripts. Assay used: immunoSEQ multiplex PCR; TCRdb lists only in-frame clones, some missing. The sample contains about 900,000 clones, roughly 15% of which appear only once. Sequencing was carried out using naive CD4+ T cells from blood. These TCRs come from a woman aged 18 to 35 in good health.

The chain has TRBV5-6 and TRBJ1-2; D is uncertain. The CDR3 contains 15 residues. Trimming took 1 base from V and 1 from J, leaving 11 bases between them. CDR1 and CDR2 from the germline V gene are SGHDT and YYEEEE. CDR3 in DNA: TGTGCCAGCAGCTTGTTACAAGGAATTAACTATGGCTACACCTTC. Amino acid sequence: CASSLLQGINYGYTF.

This clone was seen only a few times. The chain is built from TRBV28 and TRBJ2-1, with 7 bases identical to TRBD1. Germline V CDR1 and CDR2: MDHEN, SYDVKM. The CDR3 has 15 amino acids. Trimming removed 5 bases from V and 2 bases from J; junction bases left unmatched: 6. The CDR3 spells CASSTWTGPYNEQFF. CDR3 sequence (DNA): TGTGCCAGCAGTACTTGGACAGGCCCCTACAATGAGCAGTTCTTC.

This clone was seen more than once but under ten times. The rearrangement joins TRBV11-3 to TRBJ2-7; 9 nucleotides match TRBD2. Germline V gene data show CDR1 as SGHNT and CDR2 as YENEEA. The V segment lost 5 bases and the J segment 4 bases; nucleotides outside the gene matches: 9. The CDR3 contains 15 residues. The CDR3 bases are TGTGCCAGCAGCATCGGGACTAGCAGACGTTACGAGCAGTACTTC. Translating gives CASSIGTSRRYEQYF.

The V and J genes are TRBV27 and TRBJ2-1, with 7 bases matching TRBD1. This CDR3 spans 15 amino acids. Per germline, CDR1 MNHEY and CDR2 SMNVEV (reference sequence). The ends lost 7 bases at V and 4 bases at J; junction bases unmatched: 10. The CDR3 DNA is TGTGCCAGCACCCGCAGGGGGAAGGGGTACAATGAGCAGTTCTTC. Its protein is CASTRRGKGYNEQFF.

This clone was observed a handful of times. This chain joins TRBV18 and TRBJ1-2, with D hard to call. Trimming took 5 bases from V and 4 from J, leaving 14 bases between them. The CDR3 spans 14 residues. The germline V gene has CDR1 KGHSH and CDR2 LQKENI. The CDR3 sequence is CASSSSGNRYGYTF. CDR3 coding DNA: TGTGCCAGCTCATCTTCTGGTAATCGCTATGGCTACACCTTC. The full variable domain, in which reference TRBV18 and TRBJ1-2 provide the parts outside the CDR3, is NAGVMQNPRHLVRRRGQEARLRCSPMKGHSHVYWYRQLPEEGLKFMVYLQKENIIDESGMPKERFSAEFPKEGPSILRIQQVVRGDSAAYFCASSSSGNRYGYTFGSGTRLTVV.

This clone was observed a few times. The DNA for the CDR3 is TGTGCCAGTAGTCATCCAGGGTGGGATGAAAAACTGTTTTTT. It is translated as CASSHPGWDEKLFF. The rearrangement uses TRBV19 and TRBJ1-4, with a possible D match to TRBD1 (5 bases). The germline V gene has CDR1 LNHDA and CDR2 SQIVND (reference sequence). V shed 5 bases and J shed 6 bases, with 13 bases lying between them. This CDR3 is 14 amino acids long. Full variable domain (remainder filled in from reference TRBV19 and TRBJ1-4): DGGITQSPKYLFRKEGQNVTLSCEQNLNHDAMYWYRQDPGQGLRLIYYSQIVNDFQKGDIAEGYSVSREKKESFPLTVTSAQKNPTAFYLCASSHPGWDEKLFFGSGTQLSVL.

There are a few counts of this clone. The V call is TRBV7-2, the J call TRBJ2-2; 7 nucleotides match TRBD2. The V segment lost 6 bases and the J segment 7 bases; nucleotides outside the gene matches: 8. The CDR3 has 14 residues. Germline V gene data show CDR1 as SGHTA and CDR2 as FQGNSA. CDR3 region: CASRIHSGGGELFF. The CDR3 DNA sequence: TGTGCCAGCAGGATCCACTCGGGAGGCGGGGAGCTGTTTTTT.

The chain uses TRBV29-1 and TRBJ2-5; 9 bases fit TRBD1. The closer fit of TRBJ2-7 to the DNA end suggests the J call may be wrong. This CDR3 is 12 amino acids long. Per germline, CDR1 SQVTM and CDR2 ANQGSEA. In DNA form, the CDR3 reads TGCAGCGTGGGGACAGGGCCCTACGAGCAGTACTTC. Encoded protein: CSVGTGPYEQYF.

This clone was recorded a few times. The germline gene is not matched at one end of the junction; a read error may be the cause. This chain links TRBV7-2 with TRBJ2-1, with 9 nucleotides matching TRBD1. Germline V gives CDR1 SGHTA, CDR2 FQGNSA. The CDR3 has 15 amino acids. This CDR3 is CASILGTGTYNEQFF. CDR3 coding DNA: TGTGCCAGCATCTTAGGGACAGGGACCTACAATGAGCAGTTCTTC.

The rearrangement joins TRBV9 to TRBJ2-3; TRBD2 agrees at 12 bases. Per the germline V gene, CDR1 is SGDLS and CDR2 is YYNGEE. The V gene end was trimmed by 0 bases and the J gene end by 6 bases; junction bases not matched to a gene: 5. The CDR3 contains 16 residues. The CDR3 DNA reads as TGTGCCAGCAGCGTAGGTCCTAGCGGGAGGGGGGATACGCAGTATTTT. Its translation: CASSVGPSGRGDTQYF.

The CDR3 loop reads CASSLELGQEQFF. In nucleotides, the CDR3 is TGTGCCAGCAGCTTAGAACTGGGGCAGGAGCAGTTCTTC. The chain joins TRBV7-2 to TRBJ2-1; TRBD1 might be the D (5 bases). The CDR3 is 13 residues long. Germline CDR1 reads SGHTA; CDR2 reads FQGNSA. V shed 1 base and J shed 10 bases, with 11 bases lying between them.

Comment on this clone: The sample holds other DNA sequences that translate to the same CDR3. In DNA, the CDR3 is TGTGCCAGCAGTGAAGAGGGATACGAGCAGTACTTC. Protein: CASSEEGYEQYF. The chain employs TRBV2 and TRBJ2-7; D is undetermined. Trimming left V 1 base short and J 4 bases short, with 5 bases between. Looked up from germline, CDR1 is SNHLY and CDR2 is FYNNEI. The CDR3 length is 12 residues.

This clone was seen only a few times. The chain recombines TRBV5-1 with TRBJ2-5; 8 bases map to TRBD1. Trimming cost V 3 bases and J 3 bases; bases outside gene matches: 10. The V gene's germline CDR1 is SGHRS and CDR2 YFSETQ. This CDR3 has 16 amino acids. CDR3 amino acids: CASSSRGTGEKETQYF. DNA for the CDR3: TGCGCCAGCAGCTCCAGGGGGACAGGCGAAAAAGAGACCCAGTACTTC. The whole variable domain, filled in from reference TRBV5-1 and TRBJ2-5, reads KAGVTQTPRYLIKTRGQQVTLSCSPISGHRSVSWYQQTPGQGLQFLFEYFSETQRNKGNFPGRFSGRQFSNSRSEMNVSTLELGDSALYLCASSSRGTGEKETQYFGPGTRLLVL.

Only a few counts were recorded for this clone. The sample carries other DNA sequences with the same CDR3. The rearrangement links TRBV5-1 to TRBJ2-5; 8 nucleotides agree with TRBD2. Trimming at V came to 3 bases and at J to 4 bases, leaving 5 bases not matched to a gene. The CDR3 contains 14 residues. Germline V lookup: CDR1 SGHRS, CDR2 YFSETQ. In DNA, the CDR3 is TGCGCCAGCAGCTGGGGGAGCGGGAGAGAGACCCAGTACTTC. Translating gives CASSWGSGRETQYF.

The rearrangement uses TRBV7-6 and TRBJ2-2; D is possibly TRBD2 (6 bases). Germline V gives CDR1 SGHVS, CDR2 FNYEAQ. The CDR3 is 13 amino acids. With 2 bases removed from V and 6 bases from J, the gap between germline ends came to 7 bases. The CDR3 region is CASSLWGAGELFF. DNA of the CDR3: TGTGCCAGCAGCTTATGGGGGGCCGGGGAGCTGTTTTTT.

This clone was observed a handful of times. The chain combines TRBV18 with TRBJ2-7; a weak D match, TRBD1 (6 bases). V shed 3 bases and J shed 0 bases, with 6 bases lying between them. Germline loops: CDR1 KGHSH, CDR2 LQKENI. This CDR3 is built from 13 residues. CDR3 residues: CASSPDSSYEQYF. Here the CDR3 DNA reads TGTGCCAGCTCACCGGACAGCTCCTACGAGCAGTACTTC.

This clone has just a few counts. The CDR3 bases are TGTGCCAGCAGCCAAGATCCTCCCTCTGCGAACAATGAGCAGTTCTTC. Protein sequence: CASSQDPPSANNEQFF. The rearrangement joins TRBV4-2 to TRBJ2-1; no clear D. Germline CDR1 is LGHNA and CDR2 is YNFKEQ. V was pared by 0 bases and J by 5 bases, with 14 bases between. The CDR3 is 16 amino acids.

The chain uses TRBV11-1 and TRBJ2-7; D remains ambiguous. The CDR3 loop spans 14 amino acids. CDR1 is SGHAT and CDR2 is FQDESV in the germline V gene (reference sequence). Trimming shortened V by 1 base and J by 2 bases, and 9 bases separated the two germline ends. As DNA, the CDR3 is TGTGCCAGCAGCTTAGGGTCTCCTACCTACGAGCAGTACTTC. Translation gives CASSLGSPTYEQYF.

This sequence joins TRBV10-3 and TRBJ1-2, with a possible D match to TRBD1 (5 bases). Trimming took off 2 bases at V and 7 bases at J, with 23 bases between the two ends. The CDR3 covers 17 residues. Germline V gene sequence: CDR1 ENHRY, CDR2 SYGVKD. CDR3 DNA sequence: TGTGCCATCAGTGAGGTGAACAGGAGGGGCGTTACAGGTGGCTACACCTTC. Translating it yields CAISEVNRRGVTGGYTF.

In its sample, this clone was seen a few times. The CDR3 coding sequence is TGTGCCAGCAGTCAAACGACAGGGATCTATGGCTACACCTTC. It codes for CASSQTTGIYGYTF. This chain uses TRBV5-4 with TRBJ1-2; 7 positions match TRBD1. Trimming at V came to 5 bases and at J to 4 bases, leaving 8 bases not matched to a gene. CDR3 size: 14 residues. CDR1 SGHNT and CDR2 YYREEE come from the germline V gene (reference sequence). Based on the CDR3 plus reference TRBV5-4 and TRBJ1-2, the full variable domain is ETGVTQSPTHLIKTRGQQVTLRCSSQSGHNTVSWYQQALGQGPQFIFQYYREEENGRGNFPPRFSGLQFPNYSSELNVNALELDDSALYLCASSQTTGIYGYTFGSGTRLTVV.

J is TRBJ2-5 and V is TRBV27; possibly TRBD2 for D (5 bases). Germline CDR1 reads MNHEY; CDR2 reads SMNVEV (reference sequence). CDR3 length: 12 amino acids. V lost 2 bases and J lost 10, with 11 bases in between. The CDR3 DNA sequence: TGTGCCAGCAGTTTAACCCCTGCGGGCCAGTACTTC. This codes for CASSLTPAGQYF.

The chain recombines TRBV19 with TRBJ2-4; no firm D call. The CDR3 sequence is 12 residues long. Germline CDR1 LNHDA, CDR2 SQIVND (reference sequence). V was pared by 5 bases and J by 10 bases, with 12 bases between. The CDR3 protein is CASSPRTGIQYF. CDR3 DNA sequence: TGTGCCAGTAGTCCAAGGACCGGAATTCAGTACTTC.

The rearrangement uses TRBV28 and TRBJ2-7; the D call may be TRBD1 or TRBD2 (5 bases each). This CDR3 comprises 13 residues. Deletions cut 11 bases from V and 3 bases from J, with 17 bases between. The germline gives CDR1 MDHEN, CDR2 SYDVKM. CDR3 in amino acids: CASRTGGLYEQYF. The CDR3 DNA sequence: TGTGCCTCCCGAACTGGGGGTCTCTACGAGCAGTACTTC.

This clone was counted between two and nine times. This chain links TRBV11-2 with TRBJ2-7; D ambiguous. The CDR3 is made up of 10 amino acids. The germline V and J ends were trimmed by 2 bases and 7 bases, with 3 bases remaining between them. The germline V gene encodes CDR1 SGHAT and CDR2 FQNNGV. This chain's CDR3 is CASSLREQYF. The CDR3 nucleotides read TGTGCCAGCAGCTTAAGGGAGCAGTACTTC.

This clone occurred a few times. The chain uses TRBV7-2 and TRBJ2-2, with unresolved D. V shed 5 bases and J shed 5 bases, with 9 bases lying between them. The germline CDR1 and CDR2 sequences are SGHTA and FQGNSA. The CDR3 contains 13 residues. The CDR3 bases are TGTGCCAGCAGCCCTAAGGAGACCGGGGAGCTGTTTTTT. Its protein product is CASSPKETGELFF.

This clone was observed once. V gene TRBV7-6 combines with J gene TRBJ2-2, with TRBD2 matching over 11 bases. The CDR3 has 16 amino acids. Trimming cost V 5 bases and J 5 bases; bases outside gene matches: 7. Germline V CDR1 and CDR2: SGHVS, FNYEAQ. CDR3 DNA: TGTGCCAGCAGCAAAATAGCGGGAGGGTTGACCGGGGAGCTGTTTTTT. Its protein is CASSKIAGGLTGELFF.

The rearrangement joins TRBV7-2 to TRBJ1-3; D unclear. This CDR3 is 11 amino acids long. Trimming removed 1 base at V and 12 bases at J, with 7 bases between. Germline values: CDR1 SGHTA, CDR2 FQGNSA. The CDR3 sequence: CASSLGPVIYF. CDR3 coding DNA: TGTGCCAGCAGCTTAGGGCCGGTCATATATTTT. The full variable domain, its missing parts supplied by reference TRBV7-2 and TRBJ1-3, is GAGVSQSPSNKVTEKGKDVELRCDPISGHTALYWYRQSLGQGLEFLIYFQGNSAPDKSGLPSDRFSAERTGGSVSTLTIQRTQQEDSAVYLCASSLGPVIYFGEGSWLTVV.